This T cell receptor (beta chain) comes out of a study of blood T cell repertoires in COVID-19. Study-wide context: Samples of COVID-19 (acute and convalescent) were obtained from the United States, Italy and Spain. PBMCs, B-cell-depleted T cells, or T cells were the source of the cDNA or gDNA that made up the material.

The V gene end was trimmed by 9 bases and the J gene end by 3 bases; junction bases not matched to a gene: 10. Germline CDR1 reads MDHEN; CDR2 reads SYDVKM. CDR3 length: 14 amino acids. In the authors' workflow: Researchers report that nucleated cell counts were estimated from reference gene primer amplification. Using immunoSEQ multiplex PCR, the repertoire was profiled, and TCRdb retains in-frame clones only, with some absent. Clone size and the V and J calls come from that table; the DNA yielded D and trimming. This sample yields about 200,000 clones, of which approximately 84% are seen a single time; around 6.9% belongs to the top ten.

The chain uses TRBV28 and TRBJ2-7; 8 nucleotides agree with TRBD2. Specimen: peripheral blood. The origin of this receptor is a human donor with acute or convalescent COVID-19. The donor label of this sample is uncertain. CDR3 sequence reads: CASFGTSGNYEQYF. CDR3 DNA sequence: TGTGCCAGTTTCGGGACTAGTGGTAACTACGAGCAGTACTTC.